This TCR beta chain was obtained from a study of shared clonotypes between healthy human individuals. In the original workflow: ImmunoSEQ output lacked quality scores and full-length reads, limiting matched filtering. Sequencing was performed with immunoSEQ multiplex PCR; in TCRdb, only in-frame clones are kept and a portion is missing. V, J and clone size derive from that table, while D and trimming were established from the DNA sequence. The table has 950,000 to 1,100,000 clones, about 75% seen once. The CDR3 consists of 15 residues. Unmatched junction bases numbered 8, after V lost 4 bases and J lost 4 bases. In germline, CDR1 is SGHAT, CDR2 FQNNGV. On this clone: What it binds is unknown.

Whole-study findings and limits: Compared with memory subsets, naive subsets generally had larger estimated richness. Tissue TCR repertoires likely differ from these blood-only repertoires.

The origin of this receptor is a man aged 18 to 29 in good health. The rearrangement links TRBV11-2 to TRBJ2-5; 8 positions match TRBD2. Source material: memory CD4+ T cells sorted from blood. Subset indicated: CD45RA-negative fraction. CDR3 in DNA: TGTGCCAGCAGCTCTTACTTTGCGGGAGGAGAGACCCAGTACTTC. Amino acids: CASSSYFAGGETQYF.